This T cell receptor beta chain was captured by sequencing in a study of T cells expressing NK-cell markers. The cDNA for TCR beta came from 5'RACE template switching with UMIs. From its re-call of the 5' RACE reads, TCRdb lists each CDR3 protein once, without DNA. The table lists about 550,000 distinct CDR3 sequences. The CDR3 is 15 amino acids. Germline assignment: CDR1 DFQATT and CDR2 SNEGSKA (reference sequence). The material sequenced was blood T cells: a sorted CD56 or NKG2C T cell subset, CD4+ or CD8+ T cells, or bulk PBMC T cells (not recorded which). The chain couples TRBV20-1 to TRBJ2-2. This TCR derives from a man aged 18-30 years in good health. CDR3 sequence: CSARDPGLQTGELFF.